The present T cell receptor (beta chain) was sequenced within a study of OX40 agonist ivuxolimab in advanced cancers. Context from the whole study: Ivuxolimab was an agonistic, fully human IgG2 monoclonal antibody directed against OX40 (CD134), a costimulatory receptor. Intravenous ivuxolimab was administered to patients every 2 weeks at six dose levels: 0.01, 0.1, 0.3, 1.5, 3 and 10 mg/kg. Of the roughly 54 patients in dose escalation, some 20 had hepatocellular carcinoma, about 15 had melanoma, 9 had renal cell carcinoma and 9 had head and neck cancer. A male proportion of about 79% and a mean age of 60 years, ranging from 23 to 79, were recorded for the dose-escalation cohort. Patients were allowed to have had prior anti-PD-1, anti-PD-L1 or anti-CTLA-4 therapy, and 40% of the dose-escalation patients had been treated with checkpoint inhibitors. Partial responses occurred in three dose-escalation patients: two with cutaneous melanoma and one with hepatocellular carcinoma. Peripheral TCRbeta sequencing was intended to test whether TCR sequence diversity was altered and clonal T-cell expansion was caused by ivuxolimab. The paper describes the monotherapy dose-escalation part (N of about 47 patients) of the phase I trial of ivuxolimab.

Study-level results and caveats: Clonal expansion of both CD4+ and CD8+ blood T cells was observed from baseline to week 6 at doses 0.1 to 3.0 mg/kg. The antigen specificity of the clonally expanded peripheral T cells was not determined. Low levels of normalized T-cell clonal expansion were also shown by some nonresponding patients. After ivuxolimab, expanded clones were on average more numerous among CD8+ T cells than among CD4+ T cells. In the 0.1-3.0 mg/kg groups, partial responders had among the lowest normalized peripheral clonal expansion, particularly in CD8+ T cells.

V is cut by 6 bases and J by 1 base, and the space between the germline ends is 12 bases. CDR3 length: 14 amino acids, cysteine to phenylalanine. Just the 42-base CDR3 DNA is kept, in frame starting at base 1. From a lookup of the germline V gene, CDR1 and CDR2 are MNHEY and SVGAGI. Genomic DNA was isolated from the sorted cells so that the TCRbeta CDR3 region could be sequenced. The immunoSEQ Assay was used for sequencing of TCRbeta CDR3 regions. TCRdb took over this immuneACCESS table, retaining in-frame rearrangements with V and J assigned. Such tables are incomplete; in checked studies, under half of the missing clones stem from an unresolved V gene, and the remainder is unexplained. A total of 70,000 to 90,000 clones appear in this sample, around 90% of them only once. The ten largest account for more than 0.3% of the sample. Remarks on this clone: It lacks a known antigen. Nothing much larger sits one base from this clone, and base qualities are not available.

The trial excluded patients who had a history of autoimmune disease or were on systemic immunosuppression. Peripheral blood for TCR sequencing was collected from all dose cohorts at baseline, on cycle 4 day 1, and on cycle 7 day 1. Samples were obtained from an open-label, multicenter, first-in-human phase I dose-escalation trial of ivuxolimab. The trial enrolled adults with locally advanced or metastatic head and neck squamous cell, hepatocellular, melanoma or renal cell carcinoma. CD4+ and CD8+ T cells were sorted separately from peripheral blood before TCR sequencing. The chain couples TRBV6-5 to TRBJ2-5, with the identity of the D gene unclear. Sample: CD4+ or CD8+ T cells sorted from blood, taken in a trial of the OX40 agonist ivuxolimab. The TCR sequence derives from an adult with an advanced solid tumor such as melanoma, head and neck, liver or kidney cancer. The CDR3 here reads CASRRSGPQETQYF. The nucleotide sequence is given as TGTGCCAGCAGGCGCTCGGGTCCCCAAGAGACCCAGTACTTC.